This is a list of T cell receptor beta chains from one sample in a study of blood T cell repertoires in COVID-19. The method was immunoSEQ multiplex PCR; TCRdb's version includes in-frame clones alone and lacks a portion of them. Of 310,000 or so clones listed, about nine tenths are singletons. Sequencing was carried out using PBMCs or T cells enriched from blood (not recorded which). The source of these receptors is a woman aged 18-29 years who had recovered from COVID-19. CDR3s include the opening cysteine and the closing phenylalanine or tryptophan. The D gene is left open where the match is weak. Clone size appears in some rows only: once, few, many, or a class for an expanded clone.

D,V,J,size,DNA,CDR3
TRBD1,TRBV14,TRBJ1-2,-,TGTGCCAGCAGGGGGGACAGAGGGGACGATCCCTATGGCTACACCTTC,CASRGDRGDDPYGYTF
-,TRBV19,TRBJ2-6,-,TGTGCCAGTAGTATAAGGGTAGGCAGGGATAGAGGTGGGGCCAACGTCCTGACTTTC,CASSIRVGRDRGGANVLTF
TRBD1,TRBV12-3/TRBV12-4,TRBJ1-2,few,TGTGCCAGCAGTTCCGGGACAGTGCCTGGCTACACCTTC,CASSSGTVPGYTF
-,TRBV5-1,TRBJ2-5,-,TGCGCCAGCAGCCGTATCGGTCGTGGGGGCAGGGTCAACCAAGAGACCCAGTACTTC,CASSRIGRGGRVNQETQYF
-,TRBV6-4,TRBJ2-3,many,TGTGCCAGCAGTGGGGACACTAGCACAGATACGCAGTATTTT,CASSGDTSTDTQYF
-,TRBV9,TRBJ2-3,few,TGTGCCAGCAGCGTAGCCCCGTCTGATACGCAGTATTTT,CASSVAPSDTQYF
-,TRBV2,TRBJ2-7,-,TGTGCCAGCAGTGATAACAGGCCGGCGGAAGAGCAGTACTTC,CASSDNRPAEEQYF
TRBD1,TRBV10-2,TRBJ2-1,once,TGCGCCAGCACCCTCCGGACAGGGTGGAATGAGCAGTTCTTC,CASTLRTGWNEQFF
-,TRBV28,TRBJ1-1,-,TGTGCCAGCAGTTTTAGTCCGGCTGAAGCTTTCTTT,CASSFSPAEAFF
TRBD1,TRBV7-9,TRBJ1-1,-,TGTGCCAGCAGCTCTCCGGGACAGGGGACGAACACTGAAGCTTTCTTT,CASSSPGQGTNTEAFF
-,TRBV19,TRBJ1-1,-,TGTGCCAGTAGTCTGGGGAGGACTGAAGCTTTCTTT,CASSLGRTEAFF
-,TRBV15,TRBJ1-2,few,TGTGCCACCAGCAAAAGCAACGTTGGCTACACCTTC,CATSKSNVGYTF
-,TRBV7-6,TRBJ1-3,-,TGTGCCAGCAGCTCGGCGAGGAGTTTCCCTGGAAACACCATATATTTT,CASSSARSFPGNTIYF
-,TRBV27,TRBJ2-5,-,TGTGCCAGCAGTCTCCTCAACTCGGAGACCCAGTACTTC,CASSLLNSETQYF
TRBD2,TRBV7-9,TRBJ2-2,-,TGTGCCAGCAGCCCGACTAGCGGGAGGACCGGGGAGCTGTTTTTT,CASSPTSGRTGELFF
-,TRBV15,TRBJ1-2,-,TGTGCCACCAGCAGAGAGTCGGCGGGGTGGGACTATGGCTACACCTTC,CATSRESAGWDYGYTF
TRBD1,TRBV28,TRBJ2-7,-,TGTGCCAGCAGACAGGGGCCCCATCTCGAGCAGTACTTC,CASRQGPHLEQYF
-,TRBV30,TRBJ1-2,-,TGTGCCTGGACCATAACCAGGCTGTATGGCTACACCTTC,CAWTITRLYGYTF
TRBD1,TRBV6-4,TRBJ2-1,many,TGTGCCAGCAGTGGGGGGACAGGGGGCAATGAGCAGTTCTTC,CASSGGTGGNEQFF
-,TRBV7-2,TRBJ1-6,-,TGTGCCAGCAGCGTCGGTCCTCGGGATTCACCCCTCCACTTT,CASSVGPRDSPLHF
-,TRBV25-1,TRBJ2-5,-,TGTGCCAGCAGCGACACACGACCCCTCCAAGAGACCCAGTACTTC,CASSDTRPLQETQYF
-,TRBV5-1,TRBJ1-6,-,TGCGCCAGCAGCATCCTGGGGACTGAATATAATTCACCCCTCCACTTT,CASSILGTEYNSPLHF
TRBD1,TRBV28,TRBJ2-7,-,TGTGCCAGCAGATCTGGGACAGGGTCGACCTACGAGCAGTACTTC,CASRSGTGSTYEQYF
-,TRBV19,TRBJ1-1,-,TGTGCCAGTAGCTTCAACACTGAAGCTTTCTTT,CASSFNTEAFF
TRBD1,TRBV9,TRBJ1-2,-,TGTGCCAGCAGCTCAAGACAGGGGACACCCTCTAGGTATGGCTACACCTTC,CASSSRQGTPSRYGYTF
-,TRBV9,TRBJ2-7,once,TGTGCCAGCAGCGTAGTCTCTAGGGGCGAGCAGTACTTC,CASSVVSRGEQYF
TRBD2,TRBV15,TRBJ2-1,-,TGTGCCACCAGCAGAGACCCGGGACTAGGCTACAATGAGCAGTTCTTC,CATSRDPGLGYNEQFF
TRBD1,TRBV5-4,TRBJ2-7,-,TGTGCCAGCAGTGCGACAGGGCCCTACGAGCAGTACTTC,CASSATGPYEQYF
-,TRBV6-5,TRBJ2-6,-,TGTGCCAGCAGTTCGATCAGCTCTGGGGCCAACGTCCTGACTTTC,CASSSISSGANVLTF
TRBD2,TRBV11-2,TRBJ2-7,-,TGTGCCAGCAGCCCCCTTAGCGGGAGGGGGCCCTACGAGCAGTACTTC,CASSPLSGRGPYEQYF
-,TRBV9,TRBJ1-5,-,TGTGCCAGCAGCGTAGACAGCCACAATCAGCCCCAGCATTTT,CASSVDSHNQPQHF
-,TRBV4-3,TRBJ1-1,-,TGCGCCAGCAGCCAAGATCCGAAAATCCGGCGGGAAGCTTTCTTT,CASSQDPKIRREAFF
TRBD1,TRBV13,TRBJ2-7,once,TGTGCCAGCCGCCAGGCAGGGGGAAAGCAGTACTTC,CASRQAGGKQYF
TRBD1,TRBV7-9,TRBJ1-1,-,TGTGCCAGCAGCCTAGGGACAGGGGGTAGCGACACTGAAGCTTTCTTT,CASSLGTGGSDTEAFF
-,TRBV7-9,TRBJ2-7,-,TGTGCCAGCAGCTTAATCATCGGGTTCGAGCAGTACTTC,CASSLIIGFEQYF
-,TRBV28,TRBJ1-1,-,TGTGCCAGCACCCCCTTCGGGAACACTGAAGCTTTCTTT,CASTPFGNTEAFF
-,TRBV4-1,TRBJ1-3,-,TGCGCCAGCAGCCAAGCTCAGGGCTCTGGAAACACCATATATTTT,CASSQAQGSGNTIYF
TRBD1,TRBV7-2,TRBJ1-2,-,TGTGCCAGCAGCTCCCCAGGGGGAAGCGGCTACACCTTC,CASSSPGGSGYTF
-,TRBV20-1,TRBJ2-2,-,TGCAGTGCCAGAGGAGTCGGGGAGCTGTTTTTT,CSARGVGELFF
-,TRBV10-3,TRBJ1-2,once,TGTGCCATCAGTGAGTCAGCCCCCGGGGGTGGCTACACCTTC,CAISESAPGGGYTF
-,TRBV28,TRBJ2-1,-,TGTGCCAGCAGTTCCCCCCCGATCGGGAGCTCCTACAATGAGCAGTTCTTC,CASSSPPIGSSYNEQFF
TRBD2,TRBV7-3,TRBJ2-7,few,TGTGCCAGCAGCGCGGGACTAGAGACATCCGAGCAGTACTTC,CASSAGLETSEQYF
TRBD1,TRBV6-2/TRBV6-3,TRBJ1-5,-,TGTGCCAGCAGTACTCGGGACAGGGCTGAGCCCCAGCATTTT,CASSTRDRAEPQHF
-,TRBV28,TRBJ1-5,-,TGTGCCAGCAGCCCACAGGGATCAGTCAATCAGCCCCAGCATTTT,CASSPQGSVNQPQHF
TRBD2,TRBV28,TRBJ2-2,-,TGTGCCAGCAGCACTCTTGGAGGGAGGGATGACACCGGGGAGCTGTTTTTT,CASSTLGGRDDTGELFF
TRBD1,TRBV30,TRBJ1-2,-,TGTGCCTGGAGTTTAGGGACAGGGGGATATTATGGCTACACCTTC,CAWSLGTGGYYGYTF
-,TRBV7-2,TRBJ2-2,-,TGTGCCAGCAGCCTCGTAGTTAACACCGGGGAGCTGTTTTTT,CASSLVVNTGELFF
TRBD1,TRBV5-1,TRBJ2-2,once,TGCGCCAGCAGCTTGAGGGACAGGGTTGAAAGGACCGGGGAGCTGTTTTTT,CASSLRDRVERTGELFF
-,TRBV9,TRBJ2-1,-,TGTGCCAGCAGCGGTCAAGAGAACAATGAGCAGTTCTTC,CASSGQENNEQFF
-,TRBV28,TRBJ1-2,-,TGTGCCAGCAGTTTTTGGGCAGGGAGGGTAAATGGCTACACCTTC,CASSFWAGRVNGYTF
TRBD1,TRBV6-4,TRBJ1-5,once,TGTGCCAGCAGTGACCGGGACAGGAACAATCAGCCCCAGCATTTT,CASSDRDRNNQPQHF
-,TRBV6-2/TRBV6-3,TRBJ2-1,-,TGTGCCAGCAGTTACCACAGCTCCTACAATGAGCAGTTCTTC,CASSYHSSYNEQFF
-,TRBV28,TRBJ2-5,-,TGTGCCAGCAGAGGACCCGGGAGTATTGAGACCCAGTACTTC,CASRGPGSIETQYF
-,TRBV29-1,TRBJ1-2,-,TGCAGCGTTGATACAGAACCTCTCTATGGCTACACCTTC,CSVDTEPLYGYTF